This T cell receptor beta chain was captured by sequencing in a study of blood T cell repertoires in COVID-19. For the study at large: Samples representing acute and convalescent COVID-19 were sourced from the United States, Italy and Spain. T cells, B-cell-depleted T cells, or PBMCs provided the cDNA or gDNA that served as material.

Looked up from germline, CDR1 is SEHNR and CDR2 is FQNEAQ (reference sequence). Between the trimmed V and J ends, which lost 3 bases and 2 bases, there was a span of 9 bases. The CDR3 sequence is 14 residues long. Per the original methods: How many nucleated cells were present was estimated from reference gene primer amplification. The method was immunoSEQ multiplex PCR; TCRdb's version includes in-frame clones alone and lacks a portion of them. V and J calls and clone size are those listed in that table; D and trimming were worked out from the DNA. This sample carries over 250,000 clones, approximately 85% of them seen once, and the ten largest clones take 11%.

Specimen: peripheral blood. This rearrangement joins TRBV7-9 to TRBJ2-3; maybe TRBD1 (6 bases). This clonotype was sampled from a woman in her 70s with acute or convalescent COVID-19. The DNA for the CDR3 is TGTGCCAGCAGCTTTGACAGGAACACAGATACGCAGTATTTT. Encoded protein: CASSFDRNTDTQYF.